The 21 T cell receptor beta chains presented below share a single source sample, sequenced in a study of blood T cell repertoires in COVID-19. Method: immunoSEQ multiplex PCR; TCRdb's copy keeps in-frame clones and lacks some. The sample holds 350,000 to 500,000 clones; roughly 89% are singletons and the top ten take around 0.92%. Material for sequencing was peripheral blood. These receptors all stem from a man aged 18 to 30 with COVID-19, enrolled during active disease.

This sequence joins TRBV6-5 and TRBJ2-7, with 8 bases aligning to TRBD1. There are 13 residues in the CDR3. V trimming: 6 bases; J trimming: 3 bases; junction bases outside the gene matches: 4. The germline gives CDR1 MNHEY, CDR2 SVGAGI. CDR3 loop: CASRGQGFYEQYF. CDR3 DNA sequence: TGTGCCAGCAGAGGACAGGGTTTCTACGAGCAGTACTTC.

V gene TRBV5-5 combines with J gene TRBJ2-5; 7 positions agree with TRBD1. The trim removed 4 bases at V and 1 base at J, leaving 4 bases unmatched. This CDR3 region has 14 residues. The germline gives CDR1 SGHKS, CDR2 YYEKEE (reference sequence). The DNA for the CDR3 is TGTGCCAGCAGCCGAGGGACAGCCCAAGAGACCCAGTACTTC. Its translation is CASSRGTAQETQYF. Using reference TRBV5-5 and TRBJ2-5 for the parts outside the CDR3, the full variable domain is DAGVTQSPTHLIKTRGQQVTLRCSPISGHKSVSWYQQVLGQGPQFIFQYYEKEERGRGNFPDRFSARQFPNYSSELNVNALLLGDSALYLCASSRGTAQETQYFGPGTRLLVL.

The chain employs TRBV7-8 and TRBJ1-1; no clear D. The germline gives CDR1 SGHVS, CDR2 FQNEAQ. The V end lost 5 bases, the J end lost 1 base, and 8 bases lay between the germline ends. The CDR3 is 13 amino acids. CDR3 sequence: CASSRSRNTEAFF. The CDR3 DNA sequence: TGTGCCAGCAGCCGGTCGCGGAACACTGAAGCTTTCTTT.

This chain joins TRBV19 and TRBJ1-2; TRBD1 aligns across 7 bases. The J segment lost 3 bases and the V segment lost 6 bases, leaving 1 base of the junction unmatched. CDR1 is LNHDA and CDR2 is SQIVND in the germline V gene (reference sequence). The CDR3 is made up of 12 amino acids. The CDR3 DNA reads as TGTGCCAGTAGGGGGACAGACTATGGCTACACCTTC. As protein: CASRGTDYGYTF.

The CDR3 DNA sequence: TGTGCCAGCTCACCGGAACAGATCAACACCGGGGAGCTGTTTTTT. Protein product: CASSPEQINTGELFF. The chain has TRBV18 and TRBJ2-2, with no clear D. Germline V lookup: CDR1 KGHSH, CDR2 LQKENI. Trimming removed 3 bases from V and 2 bases from J, with 10 bases in between. The CDR3 is made up of 15 amino acids.

The V call is TRBV4-1, the J call TRBJ2-7, with 8 bases fitting TRBD1. The germline gives CDR1 MGHRA, CDR2 YSYEKL. The CDR3 spans 16 residues. V shed 0 bases and J 1 base; nucleotides not matched to a gene: 5. CDR3 amino acids: CASSQETGTGSYEQYF. CDR3 DNA: TGCGCCAGCAGCCAAGAGACAGGGACAGGATCCTACGAGCAGTACTTC.

Regarding this clone: At one of its ends the junction is not consistent with the germline gene, which may arise from a read error. CDR3: CASSVGNSNEQYF. As DNA, the CDR3 is TGTGCCAGCAGTGTCGGGAACTCCAACGAGCAGTACTTC. The chain carries TRBV2 and TRBJ2-7, with D possibly matching TRBD2 (5 bases). The CDR3 has 13 residues. Germline CDR1 is SNHLY and CDR2 is FYNNEI.

The chain is built from TRBV11-2 and TRBJ1-6, with D perhaps TRBD1 (5 bases). The CDR3 runs to 15 residues. V was trimmed by 3 bases and J by 0 bases, leaving 6 bases between them. Germline loops: CDR1 SGHAT, CDR2 FQNNGV. The CDR3 region has the DNA TGTGCCAGCAGCTTCGACAGCTCCTATAATTCACCCCTCCACTTT. It specifies CASSFDSSYNSPLHF.

The chain couples TRBV5-4 to TRBJ2-7; TRBD1 agrees at 8 bases. The CDR3 runs 15 residues. CDR1 is SGHNT and CDR2 is YYREEE in the germline V gene (reference sequence). V dropped 4 bases and J dropped 2; count of bases not matched to a gene: 8. This CDR3 is CASSGGQGTPYEQYF. The CDR3, as DNA: TGTGCCAGCAGCGGTGGACAGGGTACTCCCTACGAGCAGTACTTC.

The V and J genes are TRBV5-4 and TRBJ1-5, with D perhaps TRBD1 (5 bases). The germline V gene has CDR1 SGHNT and CDR2 YYREEE (reference sequence). Trimming took off 4 bases at V and 3 bases at J, with 8 bases between the two ends. This CDR3 is built from 13 residues. The CDR3 loop reads CASSPGNNQPQHF. CDR3 nucleotide sequence: TGTGCCAGCAGCCCAGGGAACAATCAGCCCCAGCATTTT. Full variable domain (remainder filled in from reference TRBV5-4 and TRBJ1-5): ETGVTQSPTHLIKTRGQQVTLRCSSQSGHNTVSWYQQALGQGPQFIFQYYREEENGRGNFPPRFSGLQFPNYSSELNVNALELDDSALYLCASSPGNNQPQHFGDGTRLSIL.

V and J are TRBV19 and TRBJ1-5, with 7 nucleotides matching TRBD1. Germline V CDR1 and CDR2: LNHDA, SQIVND (reference sequence). The V and J ends lost 10 bases and 7 bases, in that order; junction bases with no gene match: 10. This CDR3 contains 13 residues. The CDR3 nucleotides are TGTGCCACCTCAAATCTCAGGGGGCAGCCCCAGCATTTT. This translates into CATSNLRGQPQHF.

CDR3 sequence (DNA): TGTGCCAGCCACGTGCCGGTTAAGCCTGAGCAGTTCTTC. This encodes CASHVPVKPEQFF. The chain is built from TRBV7-9 and TRBJ2-1, with unresolved D. Trimming pared 8 bases from V and 9 bases from J, leaving 17 bases between. This CDR3 is 13 amino acids long. From germline, CDR1 is SEHNR and CDR2 FQNEAQ (reference sequence).

The chain combines TRBV5-1 with TRBJ2-1; the D gene is possibly TRBD1 (5 bases). The CDR3 consists of 16 residues. Per germline, CDR1 SGHRS and CDR2 YFSETQ. V was cut by 4 bases and J by 0 bases, with 14 bases left in between. The CDR3 sequence: CASSLAGMSSYNEQFF. CDR3 DNA sequence: TGCGCCAGCAGCCTGGCAGGGATGAGCTCCTACAATGAGCAGTTCTTC.

The chain has TRBV7-9 and TRBJ1-6; D might be TRBD1 (5 bases). Germline V gene lookup returns CDR1 SEHNR and CDR2 FQNEAQ (reference sequence). This CDR3 is 13 amino acids long. The V end was cut by 2 bases, the J end by 7 bases, with 6 bases between. CDR3 residues: CASSLQGNSPLHF. CDR3 DNA: TGTGCCAGCAGCTTACAGGGAAATTCACCCCTCCACTTT. The variable domain in full, completed from reference TRBV7-9 and TRBJ1-6, reads DTGVSQNPRHKITKRGQNVTFRCDPISEHNRLYWYRQTLGQGPEFLTYFQNEAQLEKSRLLSDRFSAERPKGSFSTLEIQRTEQGDSAMYLCASSLQGNSPLHFGNGTRLTVT.

The chain recombines TRBV7-9 with TRBJ1-1; 7 bases match TRBD1. The CDR3 consists of 15 residues. Germline trimming cut 6 bases from V and 3 bases from J; bases unmatched to any gene: 10. Germline CDR1 SEHNR, CDR2 FQNEAQ (reference sequence). The CDR3 region has the DNA TGTGCCAGCAGAGGTACGACAGGGTTGGACACTGAAGCTTTCTTT. Amino acid sequence: CASRGTTGLDTEAFF.

The V call is TRBV10-3, the J call TRBJ1-2, with TRBD1 as a possible D gene (6 bases). The CDR3 has 11 amino acids. The germline V and J ends were trimmed by 10 bases and 3 bases, with 9 bases remaining between them. Germline lookup yields CDR1 ENHRY and CDR2 SYGVKD. The CDR3 here is CANEGDYGYTF. CDR3 coding DNA: TGTGCCAACGAGGGGGACTATGGCTACACCTTC.

The rearrangement links TRBV14 to TRBJ2-7; 8 bases align to TRBD1. V shed 4 bases, J shed 1 base, and the junction held 3 bases outside the gene matches. The germline gives CDR1 SGHDN, CDR2 FVKESK. The CDR3 extends over 14 amino acids. The CDR3 DNA reads as TGTGCCAGCAGCCGAGGGACAGGATCCTACGAGCAGTACTTC. Protein sequence: CASSRGTGSYEQYF.

This chain connects TRBV7-9 to TRBJ1-4; 7 bases agree with TRBD1. The CDR3 has 12 amino acids. V gave up 5 bases and J gave up 11 bases; unmatched junction bases: 5. The germline CDR1 and CDR2 sequences are SEHNR and FQNEAQ (reference sequence). The CDR3 loop is CASSQRGLKLFF. DNA of the CDR3: TGTGCCAGCAGCCAAAGGGGGCTGAAACTGTTTTTT.

This chain connects TRBV6-1 to TRBJ1-6; D possibly corresponds to TRBD1 (6 bases). The CDR3 is 17 amino acids. In germline, CDR1 is MNHNS, CDR2 SASEGT. Trimming removed 4 bases at V and 4 bases at J, with 17 bases between. The CDR3 is CASSADRHHSYNSPLHF. Here the CDR3 DNA reads TGTGCCAGCAGTGCCGACAGGCACCACTCATATAATTCACCCCTCCACTTT.

This chain links TRBV6-6 with TRBJ2-1; TRBD1 matches at 8 bases. CDR3 size: 17 residues. With 5 bases clipped from V and 4 bases from J, the junction kept 13 bases outside the gene matches. Germline values: CDR1 MNHNY, CDR2 SVGAGI (reference sequence). The CDR3 region is CASSPSLGRGPYNEQFF. The CDR3 DNA reads as TGTGCCAGCAGTCCCTCGCTGGGCAGGGGGCCTTACAATGAGCAGTTCTTC.

The chain employs TRBV21-1 and TRBJ1-3; TRBD1 was called by the table and not checked on the DNA. TRBV21-1 is listed as a pseudogene. This CDR3 is built from 16 residues. CDR3 sequence (DNA): TGTGCCAGCAGCATCCGAGACAGGGTCCCTGGAAACACCATATATTTT. It yields the protein CASSIRDRVPGNTIYF.